Listed below are T cell receptor beta chains from one sample, sequenced in a study of shared clonotypes between healthy human individuals. TCRdb's table, derived via immunoSEQ multiplex PCR, lists solely in-frame clones and lacks some. The sample contains around 2.5 million clones, over 85% of which appear only once. Sequencing was done on a sample of naive CD4+ T cells from PBMCs. These receptors were collected from a man aged 18 to 30 in good health. Some clones in this sample may be carry-over from other donors' samples. The CDR3 runs from the conserved cysteine through the conserved F or W. D genes are given only for firm matches. The size of a clone is reported for some rows only, either as once, few or many, or as a class for expanded clones.

v_call	clone_size	d_call	j_call	cdr3_aa	cdr3_nt
TRBV28	.	.	TRBJ2-7	CASSFRWAGGEQYF	TGTGCCAGCAGTTTTAGGTGGGCCGGGGGCGAGCAGTACTTC
TRBV2	.	TRBD2	TRBJ2-1	CASGTGGLNEQFF	TGTGCCAGCGGGACGGGAGGTTTAAATGAGCAGTTCTTC
TRBV29-1	.	.	TRBJ2-5	CSVGGVFGTQYF	TGCAGCGTTGGGGGAGTATTTGGGACCCAGTACTTC
TRBV18	once	.	TRBJ2-1	CASSPGQYNEQFF	TGTGCCAGCTCACCCGGCCAGTACAATGAGCAGTTCTTC
TRBV7-2	.	.	TRBJ2-5	CASSLGSGANQETQYF	TGTGCCAGCAGCCTAGGGTCCGGAGCGAACCAAGAGACCCAGTACTTC
TRBV19	.	.	TRBJ1-5	CASSPKVAANQPQHF	TGTGCCAGTAGCCCAAAGGTGGCAGCAAATCAGCCCCAGCATTTT
TRBV7-7	.	TRBD1	TRBJ2-1	CASSLGQGTYNEQFF	TGTGCCAGCAGCTTAGGACAGGGCACCTACAATGAGCAGTTCTTC
TRBV11-2	few	TRBD1	TRBJ1-1	CASSQGQTEAFF	TGTGCCAGCAGCCAGGGACAGACTGAAGCTTTCTTT
TRBV2	once	.	TRBJ2-7	CASSDRTVTYEQYF	TGTGCCAGCAGTGACAGGACCGTCACCTACGAGCAGTACTTC
TRBV4-1	.	.	TRBJ2-1	CASSQASYNEQFF	TGCGCCAGCAGCCAAGCCTCTTACAATGAGCAGTTCTTC
TRBV5-8	.	.	TRBJ2-7	CASSPHGGSYEQYF	TGTGCCAGCAGCCCCCATGGCGGCTCCTACGAGCAGTACTTC
TRBV4-1	.	.	TRBJ1-4	CASRTSGGNEKLFF	TGCGCCAGCAGGACCTCCGGGGGTAATGAAAAACTGTTTTTT
TRBV6-1	.	.	TRBJ1-3	CASSEPAGRRNTIYF	TGTGCCAGCAGTGAACCCGCCGGCCGGAGAAACACCATATATTTT
TRBV4-1	.	.	TRBJ1-3	CASSRLLTSGNTIYF	TGCGCCAGCAGCAGACTGCTTACCTCTGGAAACACCATATATTTT
TRBV5-1	.	.	TRBJ1-4	CASSPTELWREKLFF	TGCGCCAGCAGCCCCACAGAACTCTGGCGCGAAAAACTGTTTTTT
TRBV28	once	.	TRBJ1-5	CAITGSNQPQHF	TGTGCCATTACAGGAAGCAATCAGCCCCAGCATTTT
TRBV5-1	.	.	TRBJ2-2	CASSPDPGRTGELFF	TGCGCCAGCAGCCCGGACCCGGGGCGCACCGGGGAGCTGTTTTTT
TRBV7-9	.	TRBD2	TRBJ2-7	CASSFGFLGGGRPYEQYF	TGTGCCAGCAGCTTTGGTTTTCTAGGTGGCGGGAGACCCTACGAGCAGTACTTC
TRBV28	.	.	TRBJ1-4	CASAQVVQSNEKLFF	TGTGCCAGCGCCCAGGTCGTACAATCTAATGAAAAACTGTTTTTT
TRBV30	.	TRBD1	TRBJ2-2	CAWSLGQGATGELFF	TGTGCCTGGAGCTTAGGACAGGGGGCCACCGGGGAGCTGTTTTTT
TRBV11-3	.	.	TRBJ2-3	CASSLSRSTDTQYF	TGTGCCAGCAGCTTATCCCGGTCCACAGATACGCAGTATTTT
TRBV4-1	.	.	TRBJ2-3	CASSQARGTTSTDTQYF	TGCGCCAGCAGTCAGGCCCGCGGGACAACTAGCACAGATACGCAGTATTTT
TRBV28	.	.	TRBJ2-7	CASSYSTRDYEQYF	TGTGCCAGCAGCTACTCGACTAGAGACTACGAGCAGTACTTC
TRBV4-1	.	.	TRBJ2-7	CASSPLLDPTGEQYF	TGCGCCAGCAGCCCGCTCCTAGACCCGACGGGGGAGCAGTACTTC
TRBV5-4	.	.	TRBJ2-6	CASSPGQSSGANVLTF	TGTGCCAGCAGCCCTGGACAGAGCTCTGGGGCCAACGTCCTGACTTTC
TRBV7-3	once	.	TRBJ2-2	CASSPRTAGELFF	TGTGCCAGCAGCCCCCGAACGGCCGGGGAGCTGTTTTTT
TRBV19	once	TRBD2	TRBJ2-7	CATQTSGAYEQYF	TGTGCCACCCAGACTAGCGGAGCCTACGAGCAGTACTTC
TRBV4-1	.	.	TRBJ2-5	CASSQVLGVADVNGETQYF	TGCGCCAGCAGCCAAGTACTAGGGGTGGCTGATGTAAATGGGGAGACCCAGTACTTC
TRBV21-1	.	.	TRBJ2-3	CASSKINGHRRGDTQYF	TGTGCCAGCAGCAAAATCAACGGACACCGCCGTGGGGATACGCAGTATTTT
TRBV5-1	once	TRBD1	TRBJ2-1	CASSKGQERGQFF	TGCGCCAGCAGCAAGGGACAGGAGCGCGGGCAGTTCTTC
TRBV20-1	.	.	TRBJ2-3	CSATETDTQYF	TGCAGTGCTACGGAGACAGATACGCAGTATTTT
TRBV7-2	once	TRBD2	TRBJ2-7	CASSLKLAGGSYEQYF	TGTGCCAGCAGCTTGAAACTAGCGGGAGGCTCCTACGAGCAGTACTTC
TRBV6-1	once	TRBD1	TRBJ1-4	CASSEVGQSLGEGKLFF	TGTGCCAGCAGTGAAGTGGGACAGTCGTTGGGCGAGGGGAAACTGTTTTTT
TRBV4-3	.	.	TRBJ1-6	CASSQEQGSPLHF	TGCGCCAGCAGCCAAGAGCAGGGTTCACCCCTCCACTTT
TRBV7-8	.	.	TRBJ1-1	CASSLDGVAMNTEAFF	TGTGCCAGCAGCTTAGATGGTGTAGCAATGAACACTGAAGCTTTCTTT
TRBV11-2	.	.	TRBJ2-3	CASSLSPTDTQYF	TGTGCCAGCAGTCTTAGCCCCACAGATACGCAGTATTTT
TRBV19	.	TRBD2	TRBJ2-5	CASKKSGSQETQYF	TGTGCCAGTAAAAAAAGCGGGAGCCAAGAGACCCAGTACTTC
TRBV11-3	.	.	TRBJ2-7	CARSESEQYF	TGTGCCAGGTCGGAGTCCGAGCAGTACTTC
TRBV5-1	few	.	TRBJ2-2	CASSLDTANTGELFF	TGCGCCAGCAGCTTGGACACCGCGAACACCGGGGAGCTGTTTTTT
TRBV5-1	.	.	TRBJ1-5	CASSLFQDQPQHF	TGCGCCAGCAGCTTGTTTCAAGATCAGCCCCAGCATTTT
TRBV15	.	.	TRBJ1-1	CATSRPGAGTEAFF	TGTGCCACCTCGCGGCCGGGGGCAGGGACTGAAGCTTTCTTT
TRBV18	.	TRBD2	TRBJ2-5	CASSPLAGDVETQYF	TGTGCCAGCTCACCTTTAGCGGGAGATGTGGAGACCCAGTACTTC
TRBV2	.	.	TRBJ1-1	CASSERPRGGTEAFF	TGTGCCAGCAGTGAGAGACCTAGGGGGGGGACTGAAGCTTTCTTT
TRBV9	.	.	TRBJ2-1	CASSLTGQVYNEQFF	TGTGCCAGCAGCCTGACGGGGCAGGTCTACAATGAGCAGTTCTTC
TRBV6-6	.	.	TRBJ2-2	CASSFGGPSGELFF	TGTGCCAGCAGTTTTGGGGGCCCTAGCGGGGAGCTGTTTTTT
TRBV5-6	once	.	TRBJ2-7	CASSLETDEQYF	TGTGCCAGCAGCTTGGAGACGGACGAGCAGTACTTC
TRBV18	once	.	TRBJ1-2	CASSPQVDLRGYTF	TGTGCCAGCTCACCACAAGTGGATCTACGGGGCTACACCTTC
TRBV7-6	.	.	TRBJ2-3	CASSPLPSDTQYF	TGTGCCAGCTCGCCCCTACCTTCAGATACGCAGTATTTT
TRBV6-1	.	.	TRBJ1-1	CASSEWGRTLVAFF	TGTGCCAGCAGTGAATGGGGACGAACCCTCGTAGCTTTCTTT
TRBV29-1	.	.	TRBJ2-1	CSAYRDTYNEQFF	TGCAGCGCTTACAGGGATACCTACAATGAGCAGTTCTTC
TRBV19	.	.	TRBJ2-2	CASSIAGPGELFF	TGTGCCAGTAGTATAGCGGGGCCCGGGGAGCTGTTTTTT
TRBV28	.	TRBD2	TRBJ2-2	CASSLFREAGELFF	TGTGCCAGCAGTTTATTCCGGGAGGCCGGGGAGCTGTTTTTT
TRBV9	.	TRBD1	TRBJ2-3	CASSAWGTGMRDTQYF	TGTGCCAGCAGCGCCTGGGGGACAGGGATGAGAGATACGCAGTATTTT
TRBV7-3	.	TRBD2	TRBJ2-1	CASSLTSGSHEQFF	TGTGCCAGCAGCTTAACTAGCGGGAGCCATGAGCAGTTCTTC
TRBV10-1	.	TRBD1	TRBJ1-2	CASSEDRVRGYTF	TGCGCCAGCAGTGAGGACAGGGTCCGTGGCTACACCTTC
TRBV11-1	.	.	TRBJ2-1	CASSLLAPGLLNEQFF	TGTGCCAGCAGCTTATTGGCCCCCGGGCTCCTCAATGAGCAGTTCTTC